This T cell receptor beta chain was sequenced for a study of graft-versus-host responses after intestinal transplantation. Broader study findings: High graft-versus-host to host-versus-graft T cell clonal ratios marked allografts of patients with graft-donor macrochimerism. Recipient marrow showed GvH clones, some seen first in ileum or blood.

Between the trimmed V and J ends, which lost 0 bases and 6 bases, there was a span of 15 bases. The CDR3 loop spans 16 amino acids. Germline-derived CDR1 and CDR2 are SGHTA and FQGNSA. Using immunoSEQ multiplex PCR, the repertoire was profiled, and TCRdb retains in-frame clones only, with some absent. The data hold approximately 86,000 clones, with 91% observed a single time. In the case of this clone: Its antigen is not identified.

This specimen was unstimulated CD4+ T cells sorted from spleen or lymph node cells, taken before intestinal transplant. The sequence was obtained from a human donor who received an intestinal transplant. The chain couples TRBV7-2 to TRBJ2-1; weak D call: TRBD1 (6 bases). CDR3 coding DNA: TGTGCCAGCAGCTTAGCGTGGGCAGGGGTGACCAATGAGCAGTTCTTC. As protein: CASSLAWAGVTNEQFF.